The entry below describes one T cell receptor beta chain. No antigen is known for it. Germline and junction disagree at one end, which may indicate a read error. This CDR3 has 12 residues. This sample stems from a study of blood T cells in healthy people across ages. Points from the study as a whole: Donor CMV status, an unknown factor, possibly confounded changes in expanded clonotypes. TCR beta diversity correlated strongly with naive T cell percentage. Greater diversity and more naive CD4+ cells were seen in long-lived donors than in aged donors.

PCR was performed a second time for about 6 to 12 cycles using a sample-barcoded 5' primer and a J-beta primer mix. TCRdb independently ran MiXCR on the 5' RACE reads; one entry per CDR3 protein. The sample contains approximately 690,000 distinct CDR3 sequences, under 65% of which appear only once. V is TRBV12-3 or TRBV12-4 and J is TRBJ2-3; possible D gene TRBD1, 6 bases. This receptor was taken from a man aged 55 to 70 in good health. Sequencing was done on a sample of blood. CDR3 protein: CASRQGAETQYF. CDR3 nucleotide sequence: TGTGCCAGCAGACAGGGAGCAGAAACGCAGTATTTT.